Listed here is a single T cell receptor (beta chain). The data were taken from a study of cytomegalovirus exposure and HLA in healthy donors. PCR used 60 Vbeta primers and 13 Jbeta primers. Using immunoSEQ multiplex PCR, the repertoire was profiled, and TCRdb retains in-frame clones only, with some absent. The sample lists 150,000 or so clones, 72% occurring once. The donors gave bone marrow, and they were healthy. Trimming left V 4 bases short and J 4 bases short, with 15 bases between. The CDR3 length is 15 residues. Germline V lookup: CDR1 SGDLS, CDR2 YYNGEE. The V and J genes are TRBV9 and TRBJ1-5; the D is unclear. Sequenced input: PBMCs. The clonotype was recovered from a human donor in good health. Written as DNA, the CDR3 is TGTGCCAGCAGCCAGGCGGGGTTCGGAAATCAGCCCCAGCATTTT. As protein: CASSQAGFGNQPQHF.